Following are 23 T cell receptor beta chains from one sample sequenced in a study of OX40 agonist ivuxolimab in advanced cancers. Assay: immunoSEQ multiplex PCR; the TCRdb copy retains only in-frame clones and omits some. The sample records about 79,000 clones, around 93% being singletons. The specimen was CD4+ or CD8+ T cells sorted from blood, collected in a trial of the OX40 agonist ivuxolimab. The receptors derive from an adult with an advanced solid tumor such as melanoma, head and neck, liver or kidney cancer.

This chain links TRBV11-2 with TRBJ1-4; tentative D call: TRBD1 (5 bases). The CDR3 loop spans 15 amino acids. CDR1 and CDR2 from the germline V gene are SGHAT and FQNNGV. V lost 7 bases to trimming and J lost 7 bases, with 19 bases between them. Here the CDR3 DNA reads TGTGCCAGCACCATTGCGGGACTACGGGGTGAAAAACTGTTTTTT. Residues: CASTIAGLRGEKLFF. The whole variable domain, remainder taken from reference TRBV11-2 and TRBJ1-4, is EAGVAQSPRYKIIEKRQSVAFWCNPISGHATLYWYQQILGQGPKLLIQFQNNGVVDDSQLPKDRFSAERLKGVDSTLKIQPAKLEDSAVYLCASTIAGLRGEKLFFGSGTQLSVL.

The chain employs TRBV11-2 and TRBJ1-2, with D possibly being TRBD1 (6 bases). The V gene's germline CDR1 is SGHAT and CDR2 FQNNGV. The CDR3 contains 12 residues. Trimming took 5 bases from V and 5 from J, leaving 9 bases between them. DNA for the CDR3: TGTGCCAGCAGCCAGGGGCAGTATGGCTACACCTTC. Amino acid sequence: CASSQGQYGYTF. Based on the CDR3 plus reference TRBV11-2 and TRBJ1-2, the full variable domain is EAGVAQSPRYKIIEKRQSVAFWCNPISGHATLYWYQQILGQGPKLLIQFQNNGVVDDSQLPKDRFSAERLKGVDSTLKIQPAKLEDSAVYLCASSQGQYGYTFGSGTRLTVV.

This clone has just one count. The chain couples TRBV27 to TRBJ2-1, with 8 bases identical to TRBD2. Germline assignment: CDR1 MNHEY and CDR2 SMNVEV (reference sequence). The CDR3 spans 16 residues. The V and J ends lost 6 bases and 5 bases, in that order; junction bases with no gene match: 12. CDR3 in amino acids: CASSSNVAGINNEQFF. As DNA, the CDR3 is TGTGCCAGCAGCTCCAACGTAGCGGGGATCAACAATGAGCAGTTCTTC.

The V and J genes are TRBV2 and TRBJ2-2; D is possibly TRBD1 (6 bases). In germline, CDR1 is SNHLY, CDR2 FYNNEI. The ends were cut back, 3 bases at V and 1 base at J, with 12 bases in the middle. This CDR3 region has 16 residues. The CDR3 region has the DNA TGTGCCAGCAGTGACCTTATGGGACAGAACACCGGGGAGCTGTTTTTT. This sequence encodes CASSDLMGQNTGELFF. The variable domain in full, completed from reference TRBV2 and TRBJ2-2, reads EPEVTQTPSHQVTQMGQEVILRCVPISNHLYFYWYRQILGQKVEFLVSFYNNEISEKSEIFDDQFSVERPDGSNFTLKIRSTKLEDSAMYFCASSDLMGQNTGELFFGEGSRLTVL.

V gene TRBV9 combines with J gene TRBJ1-1, with TRBD1 identical over 9 bases. From germline, CDR1 is SGDLS and CDR2 YYNGEE. There are 15 residues in the CDR3. V was pared by 2 bases and J by 6 bases, with 8 bases of the junction left unmatched. In DNA, the CDR3 is TGTGCCAGCAGCGTCAATCGGGACAGGGTTTCTGAAGCTTTCTTT. It codes for CASSVNRDRVSEAFF.

The J gene is TRBJ2-1, the V gene TRBV28, with TRBD2 matching over 8 bases. Germline V lookup: CDR1 MDHEN, CDR2 SYDVKM. Losses at the gene ends were 6 bases for V and 0 bases for J; bases not matched to a gene: 10. The CDR3 covers 17 residues. The DNA of the CDR3 is TGTGCCAGCAGAATTTACCGGGGGGGCCTCTCCTACAATGAGCAGTTCTTC. The encoded protein is CASRIYRGGLSYNEQFF.

The rearrangement joins TRBV5-1 to TRBJ1-4; D not resolved. With 0 bases removed from V and 1 base from J, the gap between germline ends came to 7 bases. CDR1 and CDR2 (germline): SGHRS, YFSETQ. The CDR3 sequence is 15 residues long. The CDR3 DNA reads as TGCGCCAGCAGCTTGGTTCCGGGAACTAATGAAAAACTGTTTTTT. Translated, it gives CASSLVPGTNEKLFF.

The chain joins TRBV7-3 to TRBJ2-3; D unclear. V shed 4 bases and J shed 0 bases, with 11 bases lying between them. Looked up from germline, CDR1 is SGHTA and CDR2 is FQGTGA. This CDR3 has 15 residues. CDR3 protein: CASSSEPYSTDTQYF. CDR3 nucleotides: TGTGCCAGCAGCTCGGAACCTTATAGCACAGATACGCAGTATTTT.

The rearrangement links TRBV7-9 to TRBJ2-1, with TRBD1 identical over 10 bases. Germline trimming cut 5 bases from V and 3 bases from J; bases unmatched to any gene: 4. This CDR3 is built from 15 residues. CDR1 and CDR2 (germline): SEHNR, FQNEAQ (reference sequence). CDR3 loop: CASSPRDRGYNEQFF. Written as DNA, the CDR3 is TGTGCCAGCAGCCCCAGGGACAGGGGCTACAATGAGCAGTTCTTC. The complete variable domain, with remaining parts taken from reference TRBV7-9 and TRBJ2-1, reads DTGVSQNPRHKITKRGQNVTFRCDPISEHNRLYWYRQTLGQGPEFLTYFQNEAQLEKSRLLSDRFSAERPKGSFSTLEIQRTEQGDSAMYLCASSPRDRGYNEQFFGPGTRLTVL.

The rearrangement links TRBV11-2 to TRBJ1-2, with no clear D. Germline CDR1 and CDR2: SGHAT and FQNNGV. The V and J ends lost 1 base and 0 bases respectively, with 9 bases between them. This CDR3 comprises 15 residues. CDR3 protein: CASSLVTDSNYGYTF. The CDR3 nucleotides are TGTGCCAGCAGCTTAGTTACGGATTCTAACTATGGCTACACCTTC.

The V and J genes are TRBV6-6 and TRBJ1-5; 7 bases align to TRBD1. The CDR3 loop spans 16 amino acids. The germline V gene has CDR1 MNHNY and CDR2 SVGAGI (reference sequence). J was trimmed by 4 bases and V by 2 bases; bases with no gene match: 8. CDR3 coding DNA: TGTGCCAGCAGTTACACTTACGACAGGGCTAATCAGCCCCAGCATTTT. It is translated as CASSYTYDRANQPQHF.

Details on this clone: This same CDR3 is encoded by further DNA sequences in the sample. The chain couples TRBV5-1 to TRBJ2-7; no clear D. Germline CDR1 and CDR2: SGHRS and YFSETQ. The CDR3 consists of 13 residues. V was pared by 0 bases and J by 3 bases, with 7 bases between. The CDR3 DNA is TGCGCCAGCAGCTTGGCTTCAGACTACGAGCAGTACTTC. This sequence encodes CASSLASDYEQYF.

This chain joins TRBV27 and TRBJ2-1, with D tentatively TRBD2 (5 bases). The CDR3 length is 13 residues. The germline V and J ends were trimmed by 3 bases and 6 bases, with 9 bases remaining between them. CDR1 MNHEY and CDR2 SMNVEV come from the germline V gene (reference sequence). In DNA form, the CDR3 reads TGTGCCAGCAGTTTCTCGGGATCCAATGAGCAGTTCTTC. The encoded protein is CASSFSGSNEQFF.

The V and J genes are TRBV7-9 and TRBJ2-3, with 8 positions matching TRBD2. There are 14 residues in the CDR3. Germline V gene data show CDR1 as SEHNR and CDR2 as FQNEAQ (reference sequence). The trim removed 5 bases at V and 2 bases at J, leaving 3 bases unmatched. CDR3 sequence (DNA): TGTGCCAGCAGCACGGGACTAGACACAGATACGCAGTATTTT. Translation: CASSTGLDTDTQYF. Supplemented by reference TRBV7-9 and TRBJ2-3, the full variable domain reads DTGVSQNPRHKITKRGQNVTFRCDPISEHNRLYWYRQTLGQGPEFLTYFQNEAQLEKSRLLSDRFSAERPKGSFSTLEIQRTEQGDSAMYLCASSTGLDTDTQYFGPGTRLTVL.

The chain links TRBV19 to TRBJ1-2; D possibly corresponds to TRBD1 (6 bases). The CDR3 contains 15 residues. Germline-derived CDR1 and CDR2 are LNHDA and SQIVND (reference sequence). V dropped 5 bases and J dropped 5 bases, with 18 bases sitting between them. CDR3 region: CASSLSSGVYYGYTF. CDR3 coding DNA: TGTGCCAGTAGTCTCTCTTCAGGGGTCTATTATGGCTACACCTTC.

V gene TRBV2 combines with J gene TRBJ2-2, with 10 positions matching TRBD1. The CDR3 extends over 17 amino acids. Germline CDR1 is SNHLY and CDR2 is FYNNEI. V lost 5 bases, J lost 3 bases, and 9 bases stayed unmatched. As DNA, the CDR3 is TGTGCCAGCAGTTGGTCCACCGGGACAGGGGACACCGGGGAGCTGTTTTTT. Its translation is CASSWSTGTGDTGELFF.

The chain uses TRBV6-1 and TRBJ1-2; perhaps TRBD1 as D (5 bases). Germline V gene sequence: CDR1 MNHNS, CDR2 SASEGT. This CDR3 contains 17 residues. V dropped 3 bases and J dropped 0 bases, with 17 bases sitting between them. CDR3 in amino acids: CASSDWTYALSNYGYTF. DNA of the CDR3: TGTGCCAGCAGTGATTGGACATACGCACTATCTAACTATGGCTACACCTTC.

The chain combines TRBV4-1 with TRBJ2-7; D is possibly TRBD2 (5 bases). V dropped 0 bases and J dropped 3 bases, with 6 bases sitting between them. This CDR3 is built from 13 residues. Germline assignment: CDR1 MGHRA and CDR2 YSYEKL. CDR3 sequence (DNA): TGCGCCAGCAGCCAAGAAGAGGGCTACGAGCAGTACTTC. This gives the protein CASSQEEGYEQYF.

This clone appeared once. The chain recombines TRBV19 with TRBJ1-3; no firm D call. CDR1 and CDR2 (germline): LNHDA, SQIVND (reference sequence). The CDR3 length is 14 residues. CDR3 bases: TGTGCAGCGGGCATTCCAAACTCTGGAAACACCATATATTTT. This gives the protein CAAGIPNSGNTIYF.

The rearrangement links TRBV19 to TRBJ1-5; D may be TRBD1 (6 bases). Trimming pared 5 bases from V and 4 bases from J, leaving 15 bases between. The germline CDR1 and CDR2 sequences are LNHDA and SQIVND (reference sequence). The CDR3 has 15 residues. This CDR3 is CASSPRQGINQPQHF. The CDR3 region has the DNA TGTGCCAGTAGTCCCAGGCAGGGGATAAATCAGCCCCAGCATTTT.

This chain uses TRBV4-1 with TRBJ2-7; the D is unclear. The CDR3 is made up of 14 amino acids. With 3 bases removed from V and 2 bases from J, the gap between germline ends came to 11 bases. CDR1 and CDR2 (germline): MGHRA, YSYEKL. The chain's CDR3 is CASSHLGVPYEQYF. As DNA, the CDR3 is TGCGCCAGCAGCCACCTTGGGGTACCCTACGAGCAGTACTTC.

The V call is TRBV19, the J call TRBJ1-2, with D possibly being TRBD1 (6 bases). The germline CDR1 and CDR2 sequences are LNHDA and SQIVND (reference sequence). Between the trimmed V and J ends, which lost 8 bases and 8 bases, there was a span of 12 bases. The CDR3 spans 11 residues. The CDR3 DNA follows: TGTGCCAGTGGCGGGGGCACGGGCTACACCTTC. Translated, it gives CASGGGTGYTF.

V and J are TRBV4-1 and TRBJ2-5, with D maybe TRBD2 (6 bases). This CDR3 is built from 13 residues. Germline loops: CDR1 MGHRA, CDR2 YSYEKL. Between the trimmed V and J ends, which lost 2 bases and 5 bases, there was a span of 9 bases. The CDR3 DNA reads as TGCGCCAGCAGCCAACGCGGGGAGGAGACCCAGTACTTC. Its translation is CASSQRGEETQYF.